This T cell receptor (beta chain) derives from a study of T cells in tumors after PD-1 blockade. On the study more broadly: During anti-PD-1 treatment, some patients continued daily vismodegib 150 mg.

The CDR3 has 14 residues. Between the trimmed V and J ends, which lost 8 bases and 2 bases, there was a span of 10 bases. The V gene's germline CDR1 is LGHDT and CDR2 YNNKEL (reference sequence). TCRdb's copy holds only in-frame clones and misses some; the assay was immunoSEQ multiplex PCR. The data show about 47,000 clones, approximately 79% seen once. The sample consisted of PBMCs, taken before anti-PD-1 therapy. The chain recombines TRBV3-1 (or the pseudogene TRBV3-2) with TRBJ2-6; D gene uncertain. This sequence originates from a human donor with advanced basal cell or squamous cell carcinoma (not recorded which). The CDR3 is CASGVTTGANVLTF. The CDR3 DNA reads TGTGCCAGCGGCGTAACTACTGGGGCCAACGTCCTGACTTTC.